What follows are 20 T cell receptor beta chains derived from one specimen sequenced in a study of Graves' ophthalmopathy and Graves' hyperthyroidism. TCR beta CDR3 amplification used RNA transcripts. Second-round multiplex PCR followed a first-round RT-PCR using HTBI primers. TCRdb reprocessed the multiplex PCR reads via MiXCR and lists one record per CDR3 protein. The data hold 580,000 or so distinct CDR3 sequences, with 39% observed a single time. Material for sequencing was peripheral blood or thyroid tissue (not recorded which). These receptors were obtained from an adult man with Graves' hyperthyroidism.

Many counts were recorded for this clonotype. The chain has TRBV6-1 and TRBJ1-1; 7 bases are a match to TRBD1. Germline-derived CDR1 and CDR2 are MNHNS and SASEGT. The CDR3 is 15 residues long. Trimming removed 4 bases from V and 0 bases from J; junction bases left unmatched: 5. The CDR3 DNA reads TGTGCCAGCAGTGGAGGGGACAGCCTGAACACTGAAGCTTTCTTT. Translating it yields CASSGGDSLNTEAFF.

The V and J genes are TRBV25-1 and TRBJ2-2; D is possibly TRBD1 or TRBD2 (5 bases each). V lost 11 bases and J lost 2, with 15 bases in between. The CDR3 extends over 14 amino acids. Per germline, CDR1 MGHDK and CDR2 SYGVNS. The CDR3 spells CAWSGGTNTGELFF. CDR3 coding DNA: TGTGCCTGGAGTGGTGGGACCAACACCGGGGAGCTGTTTTTT.

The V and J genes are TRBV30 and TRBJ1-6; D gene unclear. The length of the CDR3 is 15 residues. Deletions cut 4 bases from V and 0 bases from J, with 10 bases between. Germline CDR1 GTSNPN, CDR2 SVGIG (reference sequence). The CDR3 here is CAWTGKGSYNSPLHF. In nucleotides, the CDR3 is TGTGCCTGGACGGGGAAGGGCTCCTATAATTCACCCCTCCACTTT.

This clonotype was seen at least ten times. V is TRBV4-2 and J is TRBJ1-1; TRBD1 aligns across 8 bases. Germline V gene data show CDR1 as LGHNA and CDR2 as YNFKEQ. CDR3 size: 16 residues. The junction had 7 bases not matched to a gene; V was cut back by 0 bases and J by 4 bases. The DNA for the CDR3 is TGTGCCAGCAGCCAAGAATTGGGACAGGAGGGCACTGAAGCTTTCTTT. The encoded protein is CASSQELGQEGTEAFF.

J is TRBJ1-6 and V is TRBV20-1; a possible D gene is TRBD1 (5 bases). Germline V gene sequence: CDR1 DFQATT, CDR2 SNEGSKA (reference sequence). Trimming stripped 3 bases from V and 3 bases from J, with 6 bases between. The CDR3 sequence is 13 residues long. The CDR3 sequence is CSARGDYNSPLHF. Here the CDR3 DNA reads TGCAGTGCTAGGGGGGACTATAATTCACCCCTCCACTTT.

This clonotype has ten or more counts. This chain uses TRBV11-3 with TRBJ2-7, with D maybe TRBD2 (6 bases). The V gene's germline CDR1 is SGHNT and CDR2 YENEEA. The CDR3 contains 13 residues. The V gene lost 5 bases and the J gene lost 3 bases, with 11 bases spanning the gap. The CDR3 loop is CASSPRDFYEQYF. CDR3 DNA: TGTGCCAGCAGCCCCCGGGACTTCTACGAGCAGTACTTC.

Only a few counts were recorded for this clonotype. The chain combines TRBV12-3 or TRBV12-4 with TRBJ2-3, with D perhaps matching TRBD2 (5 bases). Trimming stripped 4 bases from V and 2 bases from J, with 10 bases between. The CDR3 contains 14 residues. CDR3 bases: TGTGCCAGCAGTTACGGACGGGACACAGATACGCAGTATTTT. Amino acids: CASSYGRDTDTQYF.

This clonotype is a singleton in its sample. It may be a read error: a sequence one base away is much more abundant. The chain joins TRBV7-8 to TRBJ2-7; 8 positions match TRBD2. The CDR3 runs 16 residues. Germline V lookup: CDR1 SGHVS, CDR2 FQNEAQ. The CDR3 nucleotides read TGTGTCAGCAGCTTATGGACGGGAGGGAGCTCCTACGAGCAGTACTTC. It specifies CVSSLWTGGSSYEQYF.

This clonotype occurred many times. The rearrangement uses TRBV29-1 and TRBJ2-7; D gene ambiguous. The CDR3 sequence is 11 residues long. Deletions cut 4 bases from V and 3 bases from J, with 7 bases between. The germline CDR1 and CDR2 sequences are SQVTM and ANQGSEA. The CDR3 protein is CSVVGNYEQYF. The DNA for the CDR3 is TGCAGCGTTGTTGGGAACTACGAGCAGTACTTC.

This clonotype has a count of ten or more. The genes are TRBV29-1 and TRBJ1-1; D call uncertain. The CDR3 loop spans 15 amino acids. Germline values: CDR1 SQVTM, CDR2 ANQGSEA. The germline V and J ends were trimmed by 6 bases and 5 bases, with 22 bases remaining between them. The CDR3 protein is CSVQSVAGAGTEAFF. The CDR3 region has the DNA TGCAGCGTCCAAAGCGTGGCAGGTGCGGGGACTGAAGCTTTCTTT.

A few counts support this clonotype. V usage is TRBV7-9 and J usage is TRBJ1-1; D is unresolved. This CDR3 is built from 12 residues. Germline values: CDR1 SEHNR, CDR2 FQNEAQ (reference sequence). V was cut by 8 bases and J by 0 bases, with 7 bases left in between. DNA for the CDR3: TGTGCCAGCCCTACCGTGAACACTGAAGCTTTCTTT. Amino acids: CASPTVNTEAFF.

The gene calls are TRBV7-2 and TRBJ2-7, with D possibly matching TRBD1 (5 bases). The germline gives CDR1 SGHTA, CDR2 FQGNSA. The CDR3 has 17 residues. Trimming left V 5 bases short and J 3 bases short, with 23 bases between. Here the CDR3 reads CASSPQGVGPYGYEQYF. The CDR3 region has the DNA TGTGCCAGCAGCCCTCAGGGTGTGGGGCCTTATGGCTACGAGCAGTACTTC.

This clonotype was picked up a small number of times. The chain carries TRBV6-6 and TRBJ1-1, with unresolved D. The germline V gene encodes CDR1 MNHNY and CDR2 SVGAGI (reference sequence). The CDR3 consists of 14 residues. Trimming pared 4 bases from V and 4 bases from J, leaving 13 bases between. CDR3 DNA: TGTGCCAGCAGTTCAACGAAAGGTGGCACTGAAGCTTTCTTT. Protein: CASSSTKGGTEAFF.

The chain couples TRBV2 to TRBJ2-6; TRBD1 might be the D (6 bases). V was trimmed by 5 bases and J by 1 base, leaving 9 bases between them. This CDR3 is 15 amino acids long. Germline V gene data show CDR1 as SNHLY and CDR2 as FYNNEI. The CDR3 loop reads CASSPGVSGANVLTF. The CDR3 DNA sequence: TGTGCCAGCAGTCCAGGGGTTTCTGGGGCCAACGTCCTGACTTTC.

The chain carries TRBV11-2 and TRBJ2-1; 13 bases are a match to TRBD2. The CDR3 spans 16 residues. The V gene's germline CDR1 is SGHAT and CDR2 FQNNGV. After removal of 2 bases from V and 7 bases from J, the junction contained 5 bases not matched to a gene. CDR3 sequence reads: CASSLQLAGGGNEQFF. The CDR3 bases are TGTGCCAGCAGCTTACAACTAGCGGGAGGGGGTAATGAGCAGTTCTTC.

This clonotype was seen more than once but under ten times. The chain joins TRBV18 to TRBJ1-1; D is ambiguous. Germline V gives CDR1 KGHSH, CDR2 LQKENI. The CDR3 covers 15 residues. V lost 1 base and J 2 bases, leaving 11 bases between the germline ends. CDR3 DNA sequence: TGTGCCAGCTCACCACGGACGGCGGCAAACACTGAAGCTTTCTTT. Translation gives CASSPRTAANTEAFF.

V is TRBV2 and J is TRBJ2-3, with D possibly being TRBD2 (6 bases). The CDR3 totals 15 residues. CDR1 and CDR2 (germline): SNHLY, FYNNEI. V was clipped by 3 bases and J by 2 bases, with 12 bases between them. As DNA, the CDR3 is TGTGCCAGCAGTGATCTAGCGACCTACACAGATACGCAGTATTTT. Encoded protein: CASSDLATYTDTQYF.

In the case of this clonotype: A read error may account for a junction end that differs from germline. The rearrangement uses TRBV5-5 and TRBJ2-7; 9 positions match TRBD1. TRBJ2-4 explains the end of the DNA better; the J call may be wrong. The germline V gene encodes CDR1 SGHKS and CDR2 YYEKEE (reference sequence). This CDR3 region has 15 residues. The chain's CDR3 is CASSSRTGAQNIQYF. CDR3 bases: TGCGCCAGCAGCTCACGGACAGGGGCTCAAAACATTCAGTACTTC.

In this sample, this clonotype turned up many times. CDR3 nucleotides: TGTGCCAGCAGTGTGTACGAGACCCAGTACTTC. This translates into CASSVYETQYF. V is TRBV2 and J is TRBJ2-5; D uncertain. This CDR3 contains 11 residues. The germline gives CDR1 SNHLY, CDR2 FYNNEI. Trimming shortened V by 4 bases and J by 5 bases, and 5 bases separated the two germline ends.

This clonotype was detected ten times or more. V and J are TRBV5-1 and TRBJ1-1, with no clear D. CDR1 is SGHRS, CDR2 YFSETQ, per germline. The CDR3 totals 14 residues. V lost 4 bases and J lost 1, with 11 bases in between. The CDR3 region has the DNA TGCGCCAGCAGCCCCCGGGAGTGGAACACTGAAGCTTTCTTT. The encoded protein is CASSPREWNTEAFF.